This TCR beta chain was sequenced in a study of OX40 agonist ivuxolimab in advanced cancers. Study-level background: Patients enrolled in dose escalation were diagnosed with hepatocellular carcinoma, melanoma, renal cell or head and neck cancer. General study findings and limits: Among the lowest peripheral clonal expansion occurred in 0.1-3.0 mg/kg partial responders. Undetermined was the antigen specificity of the expanded peripheral T cells.

Regarding this clone: What it recognizes is unknown.

Produced via immunoSEQ multiplex PCR; TCRdb's table is partial and in-frame only. Counted here are about 80,000 clones, 87% occurring once; the ten biggest clones make up about 0.32%. V was cut by 5 bases and J by 1 base, with 14 bases left in between. The germline V gene has CDR1 SGHAT and CDR2 FQNNGV. This CDR3 has 15 amino acids. The TCR sequence derives from an adult with an advanced solid tumor such as melanoma, head and neck, liver or kidney cancer. This chain connects TRBV11-2 to TRBJ1-1, with TRBD1 as a possible D gene (5 bases). Sequencing used CD4+ or CD8+ T cells sorted from blood, obtained in a trial of the OX40 agonist ivuxolimab. CDR3 region: CASSPSRGKNTEAFF. The DNA for the CDR3 is TGTGCCAGCAGCCCGAGCCGGGGGAAGAACACTGAAGCTTTCTTT. Full variable domain (rest looked up from reference TRBV11-2 and TRBJ1-1): EAGVAQSPRYKIIEKRQSVAFWCNPISGHATLYWYQQILGQGPKLLIQFQNNGVVDDSQLPKDRFSAERLKGVDSTLKIQPAKLEDSAVYLCASSPSRGKNTEAFFGQGTRLTVV.